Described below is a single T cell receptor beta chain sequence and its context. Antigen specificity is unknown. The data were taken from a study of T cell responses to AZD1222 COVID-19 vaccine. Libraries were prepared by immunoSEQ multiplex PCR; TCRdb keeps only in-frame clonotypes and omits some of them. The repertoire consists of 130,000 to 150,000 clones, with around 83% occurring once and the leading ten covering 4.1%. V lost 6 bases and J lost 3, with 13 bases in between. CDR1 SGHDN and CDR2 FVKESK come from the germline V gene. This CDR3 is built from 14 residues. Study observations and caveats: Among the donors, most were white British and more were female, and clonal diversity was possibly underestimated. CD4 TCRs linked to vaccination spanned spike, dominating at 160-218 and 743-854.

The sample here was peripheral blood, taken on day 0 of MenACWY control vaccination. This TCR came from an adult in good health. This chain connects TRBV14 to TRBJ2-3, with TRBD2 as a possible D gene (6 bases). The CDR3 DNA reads TGTGCCAGCAGATCCACGGGGACTACAGATACGCAGTATTTT. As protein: CASRSTGTTDTQYF.